Only a few counts were recorded for the clone carrying this T cell receptor (beta chain). Its antigen is not known. TCRdb independently ran MiXCR on the reads; one entry per CDR3 protein. The sample comprises some 97,000 distinct CDR3 sequences, around a quarter of which are singletons, and about 39% rests with the top ten. The data belong to a study of T cell repertoires in cytomegalovirus infection. Across the study: Indications of both CMV infection and matching HLA type were provided by public TCR beta signatures.

Points from the study as a whole: Cumulative public TCR beta family frequency identified CMV carriers with the relevant HLA. Ex vivo responses were dominated by HLA-C-restricted CMV-specific TCR beta clonotypes.

The TCR was taken from a human donor in good health (CMV status not recorded). Some clones in this sample may be carry-over from other donors' samples. The sequencing input was CD8+ T cells from PBMCs.

The chain's CDR3 is CASSLGDSPHEQYF. The CDR3 bases are TGTGCCAGCAGCTTGGGTGACAGTCCGCACGAGCAGTACTTC. The chain uses TRBV5-4 and TRBJ2-7, with D perhaps matching TRBD1 (5 bases). Germline V lookup: CDR1 SGHNT, CDR2 YYREEE (reference sequence). The CDR3 covers 14 residues. V lost 0 bases and J lost 5, with 12 bases in between.